What follows are 18 T cell receptor beta chains derived from one specimen sequenced in a study of T cells in Graves' hyperthyroidism and ophthalmopathy. There were TCR beta CDR3 regions amplified from RNA transcripts. A first-round RT-PCR of the TCR CDR3 used the HTBI primer set. Via MiXCR, TCRdb re-called the multiplex PCR reads, giving one row per CDR3 protein. This table has hundreds of thousands of distinct CDR3 sequences, about 45% appearing once. The specimen was peripheral blood or thyroid tissue (not recorded which). The receptors here all came from an adult man with Graves' disease, either hyperthyroidism or ophthalmopathy (not recorded which).

Concerning this clonotype: A much larger clone differs from this one at a single base, so this may be a read error. The rearrangement joins TRBV20-1 to TRBJ1-6; 12 bases fit TRBD1. The V and J ends lost 4 bases and 10 bases, in that order; junction bases with no gene match: 5. This CDR3 is 14 amino acids long. CDR1 and CDR2 (germline): DFQATT, SNEGSKA (reference sequence). CDR3 residues: CSATRGTGGSPLHF. CDR3 in DNA: TGCAGTGCTACCCGGGGGACAGGGGGCTCACCCCTCCACTTT.

About this clonotype itself: A much larger clonotype is one base distant, so this may be a read error. The chain carries TRBV7-8 and TRBJ1-3; TRBD1 might be the D (5 bases). The CDR3 runs to 15 residues. The germline V gene has CDR1 SGHVS and CDR2 FQNEAQ. The CDR3 spells CASSLGAPSGNTIYF. The CDR3 coding sequence is TGTGCCAGCAGTTTAGGGGCGCCCTCTGGAAACACCATATATTTT.

This chain joins TRBV6-6 and TRBJ2-5; 9 bases match TRBD2. The CDR3 extends over 16 amino acids. With V trimmed by 3 bases and J by 2 bases, 7 bases remained unmatched. From germline, CDR1 is MNHNY and CDR2 SVGAGI (reference sequence). The CDR3, as DNA: TGTGCCAGCAGTTATAGCGGGAGTGCCCCGCAAGAGACCCAGTACTTC. Amino acid sequence: CASSYSGSAPQETQYF.

This clonotype occurred many times. The J gene is TRBJ1-2, the V gene TRBV20-1, with 10 bases fitting TRBD1. J gave up 3 bases and V 4 bases, and 2 bases lay outside the gene matches. Germline CDR1 DFQATT, CDR2 SNEGSKA (reference sequence). The CDR3 has 13 amino acids. As DNA, the CDR3 is TGCAGTGCTATCGGGACAGGGGACTATGGCTACACCTTC. Amino acids: CSAIGTGDYGYTF.

As concerns this clonotype: A read error may be the cause here, since a much bigger clone is one base away. The rearrangement uses TRBV24-1 and TRBJ1-2, with D hard to call. This CDR3 comprises 15 residues. Trimming shortened V by 0 bases and J by 0 bases, and 7 bases separated the two germline ends. Germline V gene sequence: CDR1 KGHDR, CDR2 SFDVKD. CDR3 DNA: TGTGCCACCAGTGATTTGAGGAAAGCTAACTATGGCTACACCTTC. This encodes CATSDLRKANYGYTF.

The chain has TRBV5-1 and TRBJ1-2; D call uncertain. The CDR3 is made up of 16 amino acids. Germline lookup yields CDR1 SGHRS and CDR2 YFSETQ. Trimming stripped 0 bases from V and 0 bases from J, with 12 bases between. CDR3: CASSLDRPLSNYGYTF. The CDR3 nucleotides are TGCGCCAGCAGCTTGGACCGGCCTCTCTCTAACTATGGCTACACCTTC.

The rearrangement joins TRBV6-6 to TRBJ1-4; D is undetermined. The germline V gene has CDR1 MNHNY and CDR2 SVGAGI (reference sequence). V was shortened by 4 bases and J by 4 bases, with 10 bases between the two germline ends. The CDR3 loop spans 14 amino acids. CDR3 in amino acids: CASSLTEDNEKLFF. For the CDR3, the DNA is TGTGCCAGCAGTTTGACGGAGGATAATGAAAAACTGTTTTTT.

This chain joins TRBV10-2 and TRBJ1-6; D might be TRBD1 (5 bases). The CDR3 length is 15 residues. The germline gives CDR1 WSHSY, CDR2 SAAADI. The V end lost 6 bases, the J end lost 7 bases, and 16 bases lay between the germline ends. The CDR3 spells CASSQTPGPNSPLHF. The CDR3 bases are TGCGCCAGCAGCCAAACCCCGGGACCGAATTCACCCCTCCACTTT.

About this clonotype: A much larger clone lies one base from this, so it may be a read error. V usage is TRBV24-1 and J usage is TRBJ1-5, with D possibly being TRBD1 (6 bases). Per the germline V gene, CDR1 is KGHDR and CDR2 is SFDVKD. Trimming shortened V by 5 bases and J by 1 base, and 11 bases separated the two germline ends. This CDR3 has 15 residues. The CDR3 bases are TGTGCCACCAGTGGGTTAACAGGGAGCAATCAGCCCCAGCATTTT. Amino acids: CATSGLTGSNQPQHF.

Turning to this clonotype: One end of the junction fails to match germline, which may point to a read error. The chain uses TRBV14 and TRBJ1-1; D may be TRBD1 (5 bases). This CDR3 spans 18 amino acids. Germline V gene data show CDR1 as SGHDN and CDR2 as FVKESK. CDR3 bases: TGTGCCAGCGGCCCACAAACGGGGGTCGGCCTCCTGAATACTGAAGCTTTCTTT. Amino acids: CASGPQTGVGLLNTEAFF.

This chain links TRBV15 with TRBJ2-5; perhaps TRBD1 as D (5 bases). Looked up from germline, CDR1 is LNHNV and CDR2 is YYDKDF (reference sequence). With 3 bases removed from V and 5 bases from J, the gap between germline ends came to 16 bases. The CDR3 consists of 15 residues. CDR3 loop: CATSSDSGHGETQYF. CDR3 sequence (DNA): TGTGCCACCAGCAGTGATTCCGGACATGGGGAGACCCAGTACTTC.

The chain recombines TRBV20-1 with TRBJ1-4; 7 nucleotides match TRBD1. Losses at the gene ends were 1 base for V and 7 bases for J; bases not matched to a gene: 3. The CDR3 consists of 13 residues. Per the germline V gene, CDR1 is DFQATT and CDR2 is SNEGSKA (reference sequence). CDR3 sequence: CSARGQGGEKLFF. The CDR3 DNA follows: TGCAGTGCTAGAGGCCAGGGGGGTGAAAAACTGTTTTTT.

This clonotype was seen only a few times. The chain employs TRBV9 and TRBJ1-1, with D possibly matching TRBD1 (5 bases). Deletions cut 2 bases from V and 2 bases from J, with 19 bases between. From germline, CDR1 is SGDLS and CDR2 YYNGEE. This CDR3 spans 17 amino acids. This CDR3 is CASSVGVGGLLNTEAFF. The CDR3, as DNA: TGTGCCAGCAGCGTGGGGGTGGGAGGGCTACTAAACACTGAAGCTTTCTTT.

V gene TRBV15 combines with J gene TRBJ1-3; D is perhaps TRBD1 (6 bases). The V and J ends lost 1 base and 11 bases respectively, with 12 bases between them. Germline-derived CDR1 and CDR2 are LNHNV and YYDKDF (reference sequence). The CDR3 is 13 residues long. This CDR3 reads CATSRVRGGPIYF. DNA of the CDR3: TGTGCCACCAGCAGAGTTCGTGGGGGGCCCATATATTTT. Together with reference TRBV15 and TRBJ1-3, the CDR3 gives the full variable domain: DAMVIQNPRYQVTQFGKPVTLSCSQTLNHNVMYWYQQKSSQAPKLLFHYYDKDFNNEADTPDNFQSRRPNTSFCFLDIRSPGLGDTAMYLCATSRVRGGPIYFGEGSWLTVV.

In this sample, this clonotype turned up once. The V gene is TRBV11-2, the J gene TRBJ2-1; D is undetermined. The CDR3 totals 13 residues. V was cut by 4 bases and J by 6 bases, with 10 bases left in between. Germline V gene data show CDR1 as SGHAT and CDR2 as FQNNGV. CDR3 sequence (DNA): TGTGCCAGCAGCTCGGGCGTGGGCAATGAGCAGTTCTTC. Residues: CASSSGVGNEQFF.

This clonotype was seen many times. V gene TRBV15 combines with J gene TRBJ2-5, with 9 bases fitting TRBD1. CDR3 length: 15 amino acids. Germline V CDR1 and CDR2: LNHNV, YYDKDF (reference sequence). Trimming took 3 bases from V and 5 from J; bases not matched to a gene: 7. The CDR3 DNA is TGTGCCACCAGCAGTCGACAGGGGGGGTCGGAGACCCAGTACTTC. As protein: CATSSRQGGSETQYF.

This clonotype was seen repeatedly, ten times or more. This chain links TRBV20-1 with TRBJ1-6; D is undetermined. From germline, CDR1 is DFQATT and CDR2 SNEGSKA (reference sequence). CDR3 size: 12 residues. The V end was cut by 6 bases, the J end by 2 bases, with 5 bases between. The CDR3 bases are TGCAGTGCAACTCCCTATAATTCACCCCTCCACTTT. This sequence encodes CSATPYNSPLHF.

This clonotype has more than one count but fewer than ten. This rearrangement joins TRBV7-9 to TRBJ1-2; D not resolved. Trimming cost V 5 bases and J 8 bases, with 15 bases left between them. CDR1 SEHNR and CDR2 FQNEAQ come from the germline V gene (reference sequence). CDR3 size: 13 residues. The CDR3 here is CASSLPGGGGYTF. The CDR3 nucleotides are TGTGCCAGCAGCCTTCCGGGAGGTGGCGGCTACACCTTC.